This TCR beta chain was found in a study of blood T cell repertoires in COVID-19. The overall study: The study drew acute and convalescent COVID-19 samples from the United States, Italy and Spain.

Assay: immunoSEQ multiplex PCR; the TCRdb copy retains only in-frame clones and omits some. Of about 240,000 clones listed, about 87% are singletons. This clone was detected once. This TCR was sampled from a woman in her 70s with active or convalescent COVID-19. Sequenced sample: peripheral blood.

The CDR3 DNA is TGCGCCAGCAGCTTGGCCGCTCGTCAGGGGGCCGCTGAAGCTTTCTTT. This gives the protein CASSLAARQGAAEAFF. This chain connects TRBV5-1 to TRBJ1-1, with 8 bases fitting TRBD1. The CDR3 has 16 amino acids. Germline assignment: CDR1 SGHRS and CDR2 YFSETQ. V shed 0 bases, J shed 6 bases, and the junction held 10 bases outside the gene matches.